Listed here are 31 T cell receptor beta chains from one sample, sequenced in a study of T cells in Graves' hyperthyroidism and ophthalmopathy. The source material, RNA transcripts, was used to amplify TCR beta CDR3 regions. Initially, a first-round RT-PCR of the TCR CDR3 employed the HTBI primer set. TCRdb re-derived calls from the multiplex PCR reads in MiXCR, one entry per CDR3 protein. This sample has 600,000 or so distinct CDR3 sequences, with approximately 15% found just once. The sequenced material came from blood. The receptors shown here come from a woman aged 18 to 35 with Graves' ophthalmopathy.

The chain recombines TRBV20-1 with TRBJ2-7; D is ambiguous. V was trimmed by 3 bases and J by 7 bases, leaving 19 bases between them. This CDR3 comprises 14 residues. Germline V gene sequence: CDR1 DFQATT, CDR2 SNEGSKA (reference sequence). The CDR3 loop reads CSAREGAGRREQYF. In nucleotides, the CDR3 is TGCAGTGCTAGGGAAGGCGCTGGCAGGCGGGAGCAGTACTTC.

This clonotype was seen at least ten times. The rearrangement uses TRBV28 and TRBJ1-5, with TRBD1 as a possible D gene (5 bases). The CDR3 is 14 residues long. Germline V gives CDR1 MDHEN, CDR2 SYDVKM. Trimming stripped 5 bases from V and 6 bases from J, with 14 bases between. CDR3 sequence (DNA): TGTGCCAGCAGTGTCACAGGCGGAATTCAGCCCCAGCATTTT. Its translation: CASSVTGGIQPQHF.

This clonotype has only a few counts. The chain employs TRBV28 and TRBJ2-7; tentatively, D is TRBD1 (5 bases). V lost 4 bases and J 2 bases, leaving 12 bases between the germline ends. Per the germline V gene, CDR1 is MDHEN and CDR2 is SYDVKM. The CDR3 length is 14 residues. The CDR3, as DNA: TGTGCCAGCAGTTCGAACAGGAGCCCCTACGAGCAGTACTTC. It translates to CASSSNRSPYEQYF.

This clonotype was counted ten times or more. The V call is TRBV27, the J call TRBJ2-5; TRBD1 is a possible D gene (7 bases). Trimming left V 8 bases short and J 5 bases short, with 12 bases between. This CDR3 comprises 12 residues. Germline values: CDR1 MNHEY, CDR2 SMNVEV (reference sequence). CDR3 in amino acids: CASRGTAETQYF. In nucleotides, the CDR3 is TGTGCCAGCCGGGGGACAGCTGAGACCCAGTACTTC.

This clonotype was seen ten or more times. This rearrangement joins TRBV11-1 to TRBJ2-5, with D hard to call. The V and J ends lost 5 bases and 4 bases respectively, with 8 bases between them. Germline lookup yields CDR1 SGHAT and CDR2 FQDESV (reference sequence). CDR3 size: 12 residues. The CDR3 nucleotides read TGTGCCAGCAGCCCTCTGGGAGAGACCCAGTACTTC. Translated, it gives CASSPLGETQYF.

This clonotype was found many times. This rearrangement joins TRBV14 to TRBJ2-1; 9 nucleotides match TRBD1. Germline V CDR1 and CDR2: SGHDN, FVKESK. The CDR3 contains 16 residues. The V and J ends lost 1 base and 5 bases, in that order; junction bases with no gene match: 6. The CDR3 DNA is TGTGCCAGCAGCCAAGGGCAGGGACAGGGAGACAATGAGCAGTTCTTC. Encoded protein: CASSQGQGQGDNEQFF.

The chain uses TRBV5-8 and TRBJ1-4, with no clear D. V lost 7 bases to trimming and J lost 7 bases, with 17 bases between them. The germline V gene has CDR1 SGHTS and CDR2 YDEGEE. The CDR3 is 14 residues long. CDR3 in DNA: TGTGCCAGCGATTCGCGGGCCTGGGGTGAAAAACTGTTTTTT. It is translated as CASDSRAWGEKLFF.

In its sample, this clonotype was seen a few times. The CDR3 loop is CATSDLNQPQHF. CDR3 nucleotide sequence: TGTGCCACCAGTGATCTGAATCAGCCCCAGCATTTT. The rearrangement links TRBV24-1 to TRBJ1-5; D gene unclear. CDR1 and CDR2 from the germline V gene are KGHDR and SFDVKD. CDR3 length equals 12 residues. Trimming removed 3 bases at V and 4 bases at J, with 3 bases between.

In its sample, this clonotype was seen many times. J is TRBJ1-2 and V is TRBV11-2; D not resolved. The CDR3 loop spans 15 amino acids. Trimming cost V 5 bases and J 5 bases, with 18 bases left between them. The germline CDR1 and CDR2 sequences are SGHAT and FQNNGV. CDR3 in DNA: TGTGCCAGCAGCCGAGGGAGTTCGGTTGGGTATGGCTACACCTTC. Protein product: CASSRGSSVGYGYTF.

This clonotype was recorded many times. The gene calls are TRBV6-2 or TRBV6-3 and TRBJ2-1; D uncertain. The CDR3 totals 13 residues. The V gene lost 6 bases and the J gene lost 6 bases, with 12 bases spanning the gap. Germline lookup yields CDR1 MNHEY and CDR2 SVGEGT. CDR3 sequence reads: CASRGSDVNEQFF. The CDR3 DNA reads as TGTGCCAGCAGGGGATCGGACGTCAATGAGCAGTTCTTC.

This sequence joins TRBV7-9 and TRBJ2-3; 16 nucleotides line up with TRBD2. The CDR3 sequence is 22 residues long. The V and J ends lost 7 bases and 6 bases, in that order; junction bases with no gene match: 25. The germline V gene has CDR1 SEHNR and CDR2 FQNEAQ (reference sequence). CDR3 DNA sequence: TGTGCCAGCACCCTGGGACTAGCGGGGGGGGGGGGGGGGGGGGGGGGGGGGGATACGCAGTATTTT. Amino acids: CASTLGLAGGGGGGGGGDTQYF.

This clonotype has a count of ten or more. The V gene is TRBV5-6, the J gene TRBJ2-1; D is uncertain. V lost 4 bases and J 4 bases, leaving 6 bases between the germline ends. Germline V gene lookup returns CDR1 SGHDT and CDR2 YYEEEE. CDR3 length: 12 amino acids. DNA of the CDR3: TGTGCCAGCAGCATGGATTACAATGAGCAGTTCTTC. As protein: CASSMDYNEQFF.

This clonotype was seen many times. V usage is TRBV29-1 and J usage is TRBJ2-7; D unresolved. Germline CDR1 and CDR2: SQVTM and ANQGSEA. The CDR3 has 12 amino acids. With 3 bases removed from V and 0 bases from J, the gap between germline ends came to 6 bases. As DNA, the CDR3 is TGCAGCGTTGAGACATACTCCTACGAGCAGTACTTC. It specifies CSVETYSYEQYF.

This clonotype came up many times. This chain uses TRBV27 with TRBJ2-7; tentatively, D is TRBD1 or TRBD2 (5 bases each). The germline V gene encodes CDR1 MNHEY and CDR2 SMNVEV (reference sequence). The CDR3 loop spans 15 amino acids. The germline V and J ends were trimmed by 2 bases and 2 bases, with 13 bases remaining between them. The CDR3 DNA reads as TGTGCCAGCAGTTTAGGGGACCACTCAACCTACGAGCAGTACTTC. It encodes CASSLGDHSTYEQYF.

The sample holds many counts of this clonotype. The genes are TRBV9 and TRBJ2-7; 7 bases are shared with TRBD2. Germline CDR1 reads SGDLS; CDR2 reads YYNGEE. Trimming removed 0 bases from V and 3 bases from J; junction bases left unmatched: 6. The CDR3 has 15 residues. The DNA for the CDR3 is TGTGCCAGCAGCGTAGAGGGACTACCCCTCTACGAGCAGTACTTC. This sequence encodes CASSVEGLPLYEQYF. Variable domain in full (rest from reference TRBV9 and TRBJ2-7): DSGVTQTPKHLITATGQRVTLRCSPRSGDLSVYWYQQSLDQGLQFLIQYYNGEERAKGNILERFSAQQFPDLHSELNLSSLELGDSALYFCASSVEGLPLYEQYFGPGTRLTVT.

The V gene is TRBV24-1, the J gene TRBJ2-1; a possible D gene is TRBD1 (6 bases). Trimming took 8 bases from V and 1 from J, leaving 8 bases between them. Per the germline V gene, CDR1 is KGHDR and CDR2 is SFDVKD. This CDR3 contains 13 residues. This CDR3 reads CATMTGSYNEQFF. DNA for the CDR3: TGTGCCACCATGACAGGTTCCTACAATGAGCAGTTCTTC.

This sequence joins TRBV7-2 and TRBJ2-6, with unresolved D. V lost 5 bases and J lost 0, with 20 bases in between. Germline V gene sequence: CDR1 SGHTA, CDR2 FQGNSA. This CDR3 is built from 19 residues. The CDR3 spells CASSPPRGHPPSGANVLTF. The CDR3, as DNA: TGTGCCAGCAGCCCTCCACGAGGTCACCCGCCCTCTGGGGCCAACGTCCTGACTTTC.

This clonotype was counted many times. The gene calls are TRBV6-5 and TRBJ2-1; TRBD2 matches at 9 bases. Germline trimming cut 0 bases from V and 2 bases from J; bases unmatched to any gene: 5. The CDR3 spans 17 residues. CDR1 MNHEY and CDR2 SVGAGI come from the germline V gene. The CDR3 region has the DNA TGTGCCAGCAGTTACTCGAAAGGCGGGAGGGCCTACAATGAGCAGTTCTTC. The encoded protein is CASSYSKGGRAYNEQFF.

The chain is built from TRBV3-1 and TRBJ2-1, with 13 bases matching TRBD2. V gave up 4 bases and J gave up 8 bases; unmatched junction bases: 17. The CDR3 has 19 residues. The germline gives CDR1 LGHDT, CDR2 YNNKEL (reference sequence). CDR3 sequence (DNA): TGTGCCAGCAGCCCCGGACTAGCGGGAGTAGTTCCGATACACGATGAGCAGTTCTTC. Translation: CASSPGLAGVVPIHDEQFF.

This clonotype was seen at least ten times. This chain joins TRBV27 and TRBJ1-5, with no clear D. Germline CDR1 and CDR2: MNHEY and SMNVEV (reference sequence). Trimming took 2 bases from V and 0 from J, leaving 5 bases between them. This CDR3 is built from 14 residues. The CDR3 loop reads CASSLIDSNQPQHF. CDR3 sequence (DNA): TGTGCCAGCAGTTTAATTGATAGCAATCAGCCCCAGCATTTT.

Ten or more counts support this clonotype. The chain joins TRBV24-1 to TRBJ2-1, with D perhaps matching TRBD1 (5 bases). The germline gives CDR1 KGHDR, CDR2 SFDVKD. The length of the CDR3 is 16 residues. Trimming removed 6 bases at V and 5 bases at J, with 19 bases between. The CDR3 DNA sequence: TGTGCCACCAGTAGGGGCGACTTGATAGGAGACAATGAGCAGTTCTTC. Protein: CATSRGDLIGDNEQFF.

This clonotype appeared a few times. The genes are TRBV5-6 and TRBJ2-7; D remains ambiguous. Trimming took off 4 bases at V and 3 bases at J, with 20 bases between the two ends. The germline V gene has CDR1 SGHDT and CDR2 YYEEEE. This CDR3 comprises 16 residues. The CDR3 protein is CASSVLSRTTLYEQYF. In nucleotides, the CDR3 is TGTGCCAGCAGCGTGCTGTCCCGGACGACACTCTACGAGCAGTACTTC.

This chain uses TRBV13 with TRBJ2-7; D may be TRBD2 (6 bases). The CDR3 contains 15 residues. The germline V gene has CDR1 PRHDT and CDR2 FYEKMQ (reference sequence). V gave up 5 bases and J gave up 0 bases, with 14 bases separating them. The CDR3 is CASSVFGGDSYEQYF. DNA for the CDR3: TGTGCCAGCAGCGTATTCGGGGGTGACTCCTACGAGCAGTACTTC.

In nucleotides, the CDR3 is TGCAGTGCTAGAGATATTGTAACTAGCGCTCAAGAGACCCAGTACTTC. It specifies CSARDIVTSAQETQYF. The rearrangement uses TRBV20-1 and TRBJ2-5, with TRBD2 identical over 7 bases. V shed 0 bases, J shed 2 bases, and the junction held 9 bases outside the gene matches. The CDR3 spans 16 residues. Germline V gene sequence: CDR1 DFQATT, CDR2 SNEGSKA (reference sequence).

There are many counts of this clonotype. This chain links TRBV12-3 or TRBV12-4 with TRBJ1-4; D perhaps matches TRBD1 (6 bases). V was shortened by 1 base and J by 5 bases, with 14 bases between the two germline ends. This CDR3 comprises 16 residues. The CDR3 loop is CASSLGTTGPNEKLFF. Here the CDR3 DNA reads TGTGCCAGCAGTTTAGGCACGACAGGACCAAATGAAAAACTGTTTTTT.

The table lists this clonotype with many counts. V and J are TRBV29-1 and TRBJ2-5, with no clear D. V was clipped by 3 bases and J by 5 bases, with 4 bases between them. This CDR3 is built from 10 residues. Germline-derived CDR1 and CDR2 are SQVTM and ANQGSEA. CDR3 amino acids: CSVDGETQYF. The CDR3 DNA follows: TGCAGCGTTGATGGGGAGACCCAGTACTTC. Full variable domain (remainder filled in from reference TRBV29-1 and TRBJ2-5): SAVISQKPSRDICQRGTSLTIQCQVDSQVTMMFWYRQQPGQSLTLIATANQGSEATYESGFVIDKFPISRPNLTFSTLTVSNMSPEDSSIYLCSVDGETQYFGPGTRLLVL.

This clonotype was picked up a small number of times. The chain joins TRBV24-1 to TRBJ2-1; TRBD1 is a possible D gene (6 bases). The CDR3 loop spans 14 amino acids. Per germline, CDR1 KGHDR and CDR2 SFDVKD. The germline V and J ends were trimmed by 4 bases and 6 bases, with 12 bases remaining between them. In DNA, the CDR3 is TGTGCCACCAGTGACCGGGACAACCCCAATGAGCAGTTCTTC. It yields the protein CATSDRDNPNEQFF.

The chain joins TRBV18 to TRBJ2-1, with D possibly being TRBD1 (5 bases). The CDR3 runs to 16 residues. The V and J ends lost 0 bases and 4 bases respectively, with 13 bases between them. CDR1 and CDR2 from the germline V gene are KGHSH and LQKENI. This CDR3 reads CASSPPVQGVYNEQFF. CDR3 in DNA: TGTGCCAGCTCACCACCGGTCCAAGGGGTGTACAATGAGCAGTTCTTC.

This chain connects TRBV9 to TRBJ1-2, with TRBD1 matching over 7 bases. CDR3 length: 14 amino acids. After removal of 4 bases from V and 3 bases from J, the junction contained 6 bases not matched to a gene. CDR1 and CDR2 (germline): SGDLS, YYNGEE. CDR3 amino acids: CASSPHQGDYGYTF. The DNA of the CDR3 is TGTGCCAGCAGCCCCCACCAGGGGGACTATGGCTACACCTTC.

There are many counts of this clonotype. Here the CDR3 reads CASSLGLSGAYEQYF. The CDR3 nucleotides are TGTGCCAGCAGTTTAGGGCTTAGCGGGGCCTACGAGCAGTACTTC. The V and J genes are TRBV28 and TRBJ2-7; 8 bases line up with TRBD2. CDR1 is MDHEN and CDR2 is SYDVKM in the germline V gene. The CDR3 length is 15 residues. The J segment lost 2 bases and the V segment lost 2 bases, leaving 5 bases of the junction unmatched.

This clonotype was picked up many times. The chain couples TRBV12-3 or TRBV12-4 to TRBJ1-1; possibly TRBD1 for D (6 bases). This CDR3 contains 15 residues. V lost 6 bases and J 1 base, leaving 15 bases between the germline ends. CDR3 region: CASSPPAGANTEAFF. The CDR3 nucleotides read TGTGCCAGCAGCCCCCCAGCAGGGGCGAACACTGAAGCTTTCTTT.